This T cell receptor beta chain was recovered during a study of regulatory T cells in long-lasting Graves disease. Study-level points and caveats: It was in persistent disease that TRBV28, TRBJ1-2 and TRBJ2-5 were favored.

Library construction for TCR beta used iRepertoire HTBI primers and Arm-PCR of CDR3 regions. TCRdb redid the calling of the multiplex PCR reads with MiXCR, one entry per CDR3 protein. The sample gives 410,000 or so distinct CDR3 sequences, 14% to 15% of which show up once; approximately 15% is in the top ten. This clonotype was picked up a small number of times. Its target is not known. This CDR3 is built from 21 residues. From germline, CDR1 is SGHRS and CDR2 YFSETQ. V dropped 5 bases and J dropped 0; count of bases not matched to a gene: 25. The time point: newly diagnosed GD, antithyroid drugs for less than 3 months. After RNA was extracted from PBMCs, the TCR library was made from it. These records were also assigned to another study, of T cells in Graves' hyperthyroidism and ophthalmopathy. That study adds: Carried out on the TCR CDR3, a first-round RT-PCR used the HTBI primer set.

This rearrangement joins TRBV5-1 to TRBJ2-7; TRBD1 matches 8 bases. The TCR comes from a woman in her 30s with Graves disease. This specimen was peripheral blood mononuclear cells (PBMCs), taken at new diagnosis, from a patient treated with antithyroid drugs. DNA of the CDR3: TGCGCCAGCAGGGGTCCACCGACAGGGGATTACGGCGGGGTCGTCTCCTACGAGCAGTACTTC. This sequence encodes CASRGPPTGDYGGVVSYEQYF.